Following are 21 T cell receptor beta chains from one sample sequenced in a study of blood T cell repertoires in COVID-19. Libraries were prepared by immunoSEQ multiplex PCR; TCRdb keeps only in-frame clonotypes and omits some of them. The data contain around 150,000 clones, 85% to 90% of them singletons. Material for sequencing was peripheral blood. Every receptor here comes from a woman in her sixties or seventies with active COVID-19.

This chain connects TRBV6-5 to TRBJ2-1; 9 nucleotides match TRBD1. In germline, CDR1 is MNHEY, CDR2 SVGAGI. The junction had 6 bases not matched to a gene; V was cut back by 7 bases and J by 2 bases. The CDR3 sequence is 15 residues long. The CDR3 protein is CASIHRDRAYNEQFF. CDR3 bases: TGTGCCAGCATCCACCGGGACAGGGCCTACAATGAGCAGTTCTTC.

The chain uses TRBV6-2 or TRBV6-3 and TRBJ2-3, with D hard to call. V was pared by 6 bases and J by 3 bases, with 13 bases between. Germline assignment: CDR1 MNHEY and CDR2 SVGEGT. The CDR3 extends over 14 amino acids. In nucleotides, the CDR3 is TGTGCCAGCAGCCACGCCCAGACAACAGATACGCAGTATTTT. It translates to CASSHAQTTDTQYF.

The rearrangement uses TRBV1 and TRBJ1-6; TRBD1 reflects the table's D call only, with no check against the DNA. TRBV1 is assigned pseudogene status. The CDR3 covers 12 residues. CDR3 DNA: TGCACCAGCAGCCACCAGGGTTCACCCCTCCACTTT. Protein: CTSSHQGSPLHF.

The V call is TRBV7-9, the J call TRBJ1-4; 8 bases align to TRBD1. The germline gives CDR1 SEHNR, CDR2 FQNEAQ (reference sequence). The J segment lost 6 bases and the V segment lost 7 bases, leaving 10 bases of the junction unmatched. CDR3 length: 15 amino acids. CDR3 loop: CASTFRGQEDEKLFF. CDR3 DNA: TGTGCCAGCACCTTTAGGGGACAGGAGGATGAAAAACTGTTTTTT.

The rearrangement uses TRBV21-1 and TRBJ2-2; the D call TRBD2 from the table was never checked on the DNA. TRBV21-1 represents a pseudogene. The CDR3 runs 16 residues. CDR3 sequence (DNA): TGTGCCAGCAGCGGGACTAGCGGGGAGTCGACCGGGGAGCTGTTTTTT. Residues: CASSGTSGESTGELFF.

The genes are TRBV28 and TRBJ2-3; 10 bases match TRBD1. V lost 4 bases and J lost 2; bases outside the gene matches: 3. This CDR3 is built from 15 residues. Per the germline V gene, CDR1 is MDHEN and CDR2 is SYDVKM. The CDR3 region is CASSSDRGITDTQYF. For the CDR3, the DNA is TGTGCCAGCAGTTCGGACAGGGGGATCACAGATACGCAGTATTTT.

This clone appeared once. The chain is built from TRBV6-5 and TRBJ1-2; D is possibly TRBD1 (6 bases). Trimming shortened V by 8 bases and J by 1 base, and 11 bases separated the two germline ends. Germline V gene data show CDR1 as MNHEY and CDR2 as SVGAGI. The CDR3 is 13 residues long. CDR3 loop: CASARQDNYGYTF. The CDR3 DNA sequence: TGTGCCAGCGCCCGACAGGATAACTATGGCTACACCTTC.

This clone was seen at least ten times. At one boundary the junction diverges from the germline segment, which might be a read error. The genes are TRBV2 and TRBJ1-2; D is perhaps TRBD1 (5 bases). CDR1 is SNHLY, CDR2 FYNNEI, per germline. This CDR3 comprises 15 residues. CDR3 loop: CASREGRGGGYGYTF. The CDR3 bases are TGTGCCAGCAGGGAAGGGAGGGGAGGAGGCTATGGCTACACCTTC.

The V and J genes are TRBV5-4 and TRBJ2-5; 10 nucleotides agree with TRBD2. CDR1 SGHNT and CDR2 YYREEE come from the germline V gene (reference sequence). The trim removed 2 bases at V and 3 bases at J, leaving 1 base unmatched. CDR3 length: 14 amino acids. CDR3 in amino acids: CASSFTSGKETQYF. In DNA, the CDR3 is TGTGCCAGCAGCTTCACTAGCGGGAAAGAGACCCAGTACTTC.

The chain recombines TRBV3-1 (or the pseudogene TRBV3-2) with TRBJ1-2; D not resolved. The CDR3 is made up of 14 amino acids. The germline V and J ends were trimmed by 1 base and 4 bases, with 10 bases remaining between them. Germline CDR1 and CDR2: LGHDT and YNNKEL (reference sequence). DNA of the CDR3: TGTGCCAGCAGCCAAGGTCTGGAGTCCTATGGCTACACCTTC. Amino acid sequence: CASSQGLESYGYTF.

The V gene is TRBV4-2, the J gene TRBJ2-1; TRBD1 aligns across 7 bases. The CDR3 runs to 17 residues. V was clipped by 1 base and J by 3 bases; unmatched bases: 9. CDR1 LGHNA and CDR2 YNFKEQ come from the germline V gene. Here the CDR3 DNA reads TGTGCCAGCAGCCAAGGACAGGGTGTAGTAGACTACAATGAGCAGTTCTTC. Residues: CASSQGQGVVDYNEQFF.

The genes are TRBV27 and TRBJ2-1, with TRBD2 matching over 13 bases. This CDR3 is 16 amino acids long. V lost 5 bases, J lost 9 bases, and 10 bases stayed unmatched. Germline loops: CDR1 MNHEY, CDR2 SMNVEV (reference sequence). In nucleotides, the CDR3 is TGTGCCAGCAGTCGAACGACTAGCGGGAGGCCCCCTGAGCAGTTCTTC. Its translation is CASSRTTSGRPPEQFF.

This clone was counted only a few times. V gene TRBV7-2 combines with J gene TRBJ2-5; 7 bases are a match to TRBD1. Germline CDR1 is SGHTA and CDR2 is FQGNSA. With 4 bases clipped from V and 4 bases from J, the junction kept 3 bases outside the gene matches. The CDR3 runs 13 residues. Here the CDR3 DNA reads TGTGCCAGCAGCTACAACAGGGGAGAGACCCAGTACTTC. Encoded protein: CASSYNRGETQYF.

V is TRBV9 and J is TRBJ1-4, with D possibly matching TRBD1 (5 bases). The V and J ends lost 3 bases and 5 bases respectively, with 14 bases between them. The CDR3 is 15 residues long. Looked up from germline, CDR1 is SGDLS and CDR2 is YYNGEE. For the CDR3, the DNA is TGTGCCAGCAGCGCCCATGCGGGACCAAATGAAAAACTGTTTTTT. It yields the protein CASSAHAGPNEKLFF.

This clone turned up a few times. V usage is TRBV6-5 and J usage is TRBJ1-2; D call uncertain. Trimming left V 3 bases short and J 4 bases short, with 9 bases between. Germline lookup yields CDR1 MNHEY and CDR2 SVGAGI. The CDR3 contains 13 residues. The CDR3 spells CASSYGPLYGYTF. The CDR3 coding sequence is TGTGCCAGCAGTTATGGGCCCCTCTATGGCTACACCTTC.

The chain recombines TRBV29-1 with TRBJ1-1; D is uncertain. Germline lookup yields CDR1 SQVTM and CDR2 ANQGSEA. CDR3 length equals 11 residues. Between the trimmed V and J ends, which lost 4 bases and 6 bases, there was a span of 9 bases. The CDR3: CSVGWQSEAFF. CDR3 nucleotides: TGCAGCGTTGGCTGGCAGTCTGAAGCTTTCTTT.

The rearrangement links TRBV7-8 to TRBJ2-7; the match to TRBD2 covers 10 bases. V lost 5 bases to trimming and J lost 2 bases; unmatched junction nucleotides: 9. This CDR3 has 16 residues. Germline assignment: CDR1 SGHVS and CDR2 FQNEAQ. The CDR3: CASSQNPTSGTYEQYF. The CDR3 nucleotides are TGTGCCAGCAGCCAAAACCCCACTAGCGGGACCTACGAGCAGTACTTC.

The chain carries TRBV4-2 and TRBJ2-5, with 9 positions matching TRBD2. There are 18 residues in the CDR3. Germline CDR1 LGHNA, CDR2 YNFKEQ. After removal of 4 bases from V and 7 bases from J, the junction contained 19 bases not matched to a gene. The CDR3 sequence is CASSLTATSSGDVWTQYF. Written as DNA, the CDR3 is TGTGCCAGCAGCCTCACCGCAACTTCTAGCGGGGACGTGTGGACCCAGTACTTC.

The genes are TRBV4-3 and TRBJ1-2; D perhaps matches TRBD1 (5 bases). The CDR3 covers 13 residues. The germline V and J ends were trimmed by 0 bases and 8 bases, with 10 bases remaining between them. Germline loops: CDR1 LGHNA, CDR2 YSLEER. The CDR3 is CASSQDRTTGYTF. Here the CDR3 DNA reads TGCGCCAGCAGCCAAGACAGGACAACAGGCTACACCTTC.

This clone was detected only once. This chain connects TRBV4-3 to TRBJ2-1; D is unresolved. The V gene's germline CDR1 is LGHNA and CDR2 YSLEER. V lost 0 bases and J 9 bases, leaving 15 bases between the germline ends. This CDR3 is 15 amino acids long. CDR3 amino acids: CASSQDWLPGSEQFF. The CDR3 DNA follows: TGCGCCAGCAGCCAAGATTGGCTCCCAGGCAGTGAGCAGTTCTTC.

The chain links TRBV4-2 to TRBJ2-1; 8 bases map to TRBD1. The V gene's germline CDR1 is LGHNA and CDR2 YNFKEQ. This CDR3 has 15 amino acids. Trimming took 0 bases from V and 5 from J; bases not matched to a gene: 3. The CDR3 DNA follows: TGTGCCAGCAGCCAAGACAGCAGGGGGCACAATGAGCAGTTCTTC. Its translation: CASSQDSRGHNEQFF.